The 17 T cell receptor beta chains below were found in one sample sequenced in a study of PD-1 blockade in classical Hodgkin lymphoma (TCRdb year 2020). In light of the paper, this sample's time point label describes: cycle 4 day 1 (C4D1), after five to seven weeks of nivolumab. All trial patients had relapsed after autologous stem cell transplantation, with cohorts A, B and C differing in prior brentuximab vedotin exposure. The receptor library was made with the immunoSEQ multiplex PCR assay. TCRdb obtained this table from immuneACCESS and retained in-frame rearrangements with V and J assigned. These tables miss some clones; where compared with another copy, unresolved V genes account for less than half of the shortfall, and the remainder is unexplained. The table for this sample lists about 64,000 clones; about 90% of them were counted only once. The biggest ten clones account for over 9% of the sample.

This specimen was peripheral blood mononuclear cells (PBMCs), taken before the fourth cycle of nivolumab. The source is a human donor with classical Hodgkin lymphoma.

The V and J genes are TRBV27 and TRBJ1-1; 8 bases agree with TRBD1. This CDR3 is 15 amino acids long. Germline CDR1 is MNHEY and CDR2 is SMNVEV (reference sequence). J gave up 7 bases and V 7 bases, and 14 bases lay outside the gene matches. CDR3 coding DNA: TGTGCCAGCATGAAGGACCGGGACAGGAGTAATGAAGCTTTCTTT. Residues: CASMKDRDRSNEAFF.

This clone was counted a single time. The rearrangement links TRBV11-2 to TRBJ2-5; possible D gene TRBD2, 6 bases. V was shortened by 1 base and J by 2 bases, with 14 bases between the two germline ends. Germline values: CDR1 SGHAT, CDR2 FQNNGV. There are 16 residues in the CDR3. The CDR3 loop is CASSLGMGGRQETQYF. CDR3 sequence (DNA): TGTGCCAGCAGCTTAGGTATGGGGGGACGGCAAGAGACCCAGTACTTC.

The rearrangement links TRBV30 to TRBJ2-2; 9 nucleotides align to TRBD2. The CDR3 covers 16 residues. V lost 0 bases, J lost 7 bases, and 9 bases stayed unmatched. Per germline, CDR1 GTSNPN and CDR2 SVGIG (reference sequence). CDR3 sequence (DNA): TGTGCCTGGAGTGTACGGCGGGGGGGCCGCGGCGGGGAGCTGTTTTTT. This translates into CAWSVRRGGRGGELFF. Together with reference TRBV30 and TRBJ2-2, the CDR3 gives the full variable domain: SQTIHQWPATLVQPVGSPLSLECTVEGTSNPNLYWYRQAAGRGLQLLFYSVGIGQISSEVPQNLSASRPQDRQFILSSKKLLLSDSGFYLCAWSVRRGGRGGELFFGEGSRLTVL.

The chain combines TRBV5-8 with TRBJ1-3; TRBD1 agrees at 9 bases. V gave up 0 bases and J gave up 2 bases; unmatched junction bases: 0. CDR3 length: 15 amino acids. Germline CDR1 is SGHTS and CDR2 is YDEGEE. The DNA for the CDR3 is TGTGCCAGCAGCTTGGGGACAGGGGCTGGAAACACCATATATTTT. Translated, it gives CASSLGTGAGNTIYF. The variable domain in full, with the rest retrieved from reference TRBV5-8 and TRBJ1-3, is EAGVTQSPTHLIKTRGQQATLRCSPISGHTSVYWYQQALGLGLQFLLWYDEGEERNRGNFPPRFSGRQFPNYSSELNVNALELEDSALYLCASSLGTGAGNTIYFGEGSWLTVV.

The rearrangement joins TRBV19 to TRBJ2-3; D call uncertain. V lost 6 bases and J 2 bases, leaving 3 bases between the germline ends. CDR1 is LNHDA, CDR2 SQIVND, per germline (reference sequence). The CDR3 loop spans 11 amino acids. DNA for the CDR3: TGTGCCAGTAGCATCACAGATACGCAGTATTTT. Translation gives CASSITDTQYF. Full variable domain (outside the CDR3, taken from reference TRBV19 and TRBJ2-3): DGGITQSPKYLFRKEGQNVTLSCEQNLNHDAMYWYRQDPGQGLRLIYYSQIVNDFQKGDIAEGYSVSREKKESFPLTVTSAQKNPTAFYLCASSITDTQYFGPGTRLTVL.

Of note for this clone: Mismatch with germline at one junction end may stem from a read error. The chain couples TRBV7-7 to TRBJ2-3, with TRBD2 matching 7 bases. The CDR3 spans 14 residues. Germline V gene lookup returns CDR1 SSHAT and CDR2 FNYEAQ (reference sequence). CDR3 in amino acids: CASSFPTSADTQYF. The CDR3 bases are TGTGCTAGCAGCTTCCCTACTAGCGCAGATACGCAGTATTTT.

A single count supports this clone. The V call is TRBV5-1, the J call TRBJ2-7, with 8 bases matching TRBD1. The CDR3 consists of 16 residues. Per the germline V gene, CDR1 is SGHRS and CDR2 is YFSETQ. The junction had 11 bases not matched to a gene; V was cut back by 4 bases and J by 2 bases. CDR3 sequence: CASSPKTGTGAYEQYF. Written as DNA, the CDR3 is TGCGCCAGCAGCCCAAAAACCGGGACAGGAGCCTACGAGCAGTACTTC.

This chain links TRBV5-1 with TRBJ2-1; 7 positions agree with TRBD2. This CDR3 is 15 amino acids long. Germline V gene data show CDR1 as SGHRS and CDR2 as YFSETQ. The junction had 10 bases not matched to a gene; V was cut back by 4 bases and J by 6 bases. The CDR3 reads CASSIGLVIGNEQFF. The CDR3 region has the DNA TGCGCCAGCAGCATAGGACTAGTAATCGGCAATGAGCAGTTCTTC.

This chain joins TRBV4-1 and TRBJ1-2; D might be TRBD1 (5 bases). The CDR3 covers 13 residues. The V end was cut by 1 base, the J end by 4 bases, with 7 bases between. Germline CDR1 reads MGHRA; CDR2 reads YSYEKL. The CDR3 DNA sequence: TGCGCCAGCAGCCAAGTAGACAGCTATGGCTACACCTTC. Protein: CASSQVDSYGYTF.

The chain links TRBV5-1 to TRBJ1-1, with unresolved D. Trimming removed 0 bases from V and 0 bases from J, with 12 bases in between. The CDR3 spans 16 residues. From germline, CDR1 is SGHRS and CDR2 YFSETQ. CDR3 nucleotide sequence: TGCGCCAGCAGCTTGGAAGTCGGGGTTCTGAACACTGAAGCTTTCTTT. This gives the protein CASSLEVGVLNTEAFF.

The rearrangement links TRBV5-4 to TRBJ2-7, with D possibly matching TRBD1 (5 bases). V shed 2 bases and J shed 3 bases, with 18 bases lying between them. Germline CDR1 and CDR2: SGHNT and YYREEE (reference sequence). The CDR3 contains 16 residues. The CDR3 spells CASSFEGTGFFYEQYF. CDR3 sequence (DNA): TGTGCCAGCAGCTTCGAAGGTACAGGTTTCTTCTACGAGCAGTACTTC.

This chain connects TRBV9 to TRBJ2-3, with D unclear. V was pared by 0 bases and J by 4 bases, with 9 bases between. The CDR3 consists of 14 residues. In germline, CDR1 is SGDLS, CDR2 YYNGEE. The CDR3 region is CASSVVGSPDTQYF. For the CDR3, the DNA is TGTGCCAGCAGCGTAGTGGGTAGTCCAGATACGCAGTATTTT.

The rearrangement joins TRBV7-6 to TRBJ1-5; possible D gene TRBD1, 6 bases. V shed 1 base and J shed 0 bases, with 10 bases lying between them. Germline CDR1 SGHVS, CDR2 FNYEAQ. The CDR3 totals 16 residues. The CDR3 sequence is CASSLGQGNSNQPQHF. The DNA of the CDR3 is TGTGCCAGCAGCTTAGGGCAGGGGAATAGCAATCAGCCCCAGCATTTT.

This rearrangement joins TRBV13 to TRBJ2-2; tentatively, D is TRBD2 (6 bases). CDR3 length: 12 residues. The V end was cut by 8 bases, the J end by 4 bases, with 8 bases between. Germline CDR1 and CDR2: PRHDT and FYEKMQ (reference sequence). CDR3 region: CASLGGTGELFF. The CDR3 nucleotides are TGTGCCAGCTTGGGGGGCACCGGGGAGCTGTTTTTT.

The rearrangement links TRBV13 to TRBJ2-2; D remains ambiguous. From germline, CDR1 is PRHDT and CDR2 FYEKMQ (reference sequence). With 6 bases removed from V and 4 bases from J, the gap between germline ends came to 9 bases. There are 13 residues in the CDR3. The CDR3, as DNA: TGTGCCAGCAGGCGACTGGGCACCGGGGAGCTGTTTTTT. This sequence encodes CASRRLGTGELFF.

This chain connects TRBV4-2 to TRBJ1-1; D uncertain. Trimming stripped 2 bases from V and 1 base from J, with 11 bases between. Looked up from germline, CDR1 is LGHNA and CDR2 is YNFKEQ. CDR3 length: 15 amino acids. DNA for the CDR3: TGTGCCAGCAGCCAACTCTTGCGGGGGAACACTGAAGCTTTCTTT. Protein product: CASSQLLRGNTEAFF.

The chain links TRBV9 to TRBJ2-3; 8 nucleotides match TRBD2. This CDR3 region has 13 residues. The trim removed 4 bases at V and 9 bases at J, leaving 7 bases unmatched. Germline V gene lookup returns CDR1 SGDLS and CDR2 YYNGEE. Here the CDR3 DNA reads TGTGCCAGCAGCCCGACAAGCGGGGGAACGCAGTATTTT. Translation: CASSPTSGGTQYF.